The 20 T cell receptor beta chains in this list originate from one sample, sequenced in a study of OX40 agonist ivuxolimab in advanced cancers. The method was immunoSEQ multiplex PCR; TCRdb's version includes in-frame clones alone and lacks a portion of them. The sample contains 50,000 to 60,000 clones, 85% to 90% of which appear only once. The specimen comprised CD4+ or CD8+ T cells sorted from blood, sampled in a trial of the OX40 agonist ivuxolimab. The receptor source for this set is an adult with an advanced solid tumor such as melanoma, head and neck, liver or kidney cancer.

The CDR3 spells CASSGSGGTDTQYF. CDR3 bases: TGTGCCAGCAGTGGGAGCGGAGGCACAGATACGCAGTATTTT. The chain employs TRBV6-1 and TRBJ2-3; TRBD2 is a possible D gene (5 bases). The V and J ends lost 4 bases and 1 base respectively, with 9 bases between them. The CDR3 loop spans 14 amino acids. CDR1 is MNHNS and CDR2 is SASEGT in the germline V gene.

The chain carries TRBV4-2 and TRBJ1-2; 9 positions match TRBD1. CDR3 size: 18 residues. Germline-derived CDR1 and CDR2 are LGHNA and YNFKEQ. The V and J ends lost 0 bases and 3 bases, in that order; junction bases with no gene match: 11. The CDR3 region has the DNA TGTGCCAGCAGCCAAGATCTTGGGGGAGGGGACAGGGACTATGGCTACACCTTC. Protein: CASSQDLGGGDRDYGYTF.

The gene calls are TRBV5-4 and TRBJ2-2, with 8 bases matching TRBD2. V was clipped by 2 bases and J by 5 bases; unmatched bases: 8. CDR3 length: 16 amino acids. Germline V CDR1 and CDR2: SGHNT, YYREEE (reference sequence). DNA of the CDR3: TGTGCCAGCAGCTTACTCAGCGGGAGAAATACCGGGGAGCTGTTTTTT. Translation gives CASSLLSGRNTGELFF.

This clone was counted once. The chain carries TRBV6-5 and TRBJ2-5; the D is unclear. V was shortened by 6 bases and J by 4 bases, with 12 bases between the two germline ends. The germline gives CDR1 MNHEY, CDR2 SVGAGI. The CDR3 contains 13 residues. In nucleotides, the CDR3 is TGTGCCAGCAGCCGAAGGATAATAGAGACCCAGTACTTC. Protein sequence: CASSRRIIETQYF.

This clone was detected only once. The chain's CDR3 is CASSPGTTDTQYF. CDR3 in DNA: TGTGCCAGCTCACCCGGGACGACAGATACGCAGTATTTT. The V and J genes are TRBV18 and TRBJ2-3; D may match TRBD1 or TRBD2 (5 bases each). The CDR3 has 13 amino acids. Germline lookup yields CDR1 KGHSH and CDR2 LQKENI. V was shortened by 3 bases and J by 3 bases, with 7 bases between the two germline ends. Using reference TRBV18 and TRBJ2-3 for the parts outside the CDR3, the full variable domain is NAGVMQNPRHLVRRRGQEARLRCSPMKGHSHVYWYRQLPEEGLKFMVYLQKENIIDESGMPKERFSAEFPKEGPSILRIQQVVRGDSAAYFCASSPGTTDTQYFGPGTRLTVL.

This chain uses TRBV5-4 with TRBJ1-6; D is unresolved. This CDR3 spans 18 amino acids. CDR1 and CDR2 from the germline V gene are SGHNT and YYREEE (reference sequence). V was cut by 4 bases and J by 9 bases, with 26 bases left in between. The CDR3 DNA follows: TGTGCCAGCAGCCAAGAGCCGATCGCGGGGTGGCTAATTTCACCCCTCCACTTT. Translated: CASSQEPIAGWLISPLHF.

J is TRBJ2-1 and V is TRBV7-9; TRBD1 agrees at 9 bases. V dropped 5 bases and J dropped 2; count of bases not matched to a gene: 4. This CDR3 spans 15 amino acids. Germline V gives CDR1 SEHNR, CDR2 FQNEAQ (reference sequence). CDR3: CASSLGDRAYNEQFF. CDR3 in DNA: TGTGCCAGCAGCCTGGGGGACAGGGCCTACAATGAGCAGTTCTTC.

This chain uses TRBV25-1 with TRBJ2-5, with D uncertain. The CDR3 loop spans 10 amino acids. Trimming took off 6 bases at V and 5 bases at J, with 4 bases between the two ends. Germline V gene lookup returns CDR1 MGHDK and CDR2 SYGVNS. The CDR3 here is CASRGETQYF. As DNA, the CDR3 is TGTGCCAGCAGAGGGGAGACCCAGTACTTC.

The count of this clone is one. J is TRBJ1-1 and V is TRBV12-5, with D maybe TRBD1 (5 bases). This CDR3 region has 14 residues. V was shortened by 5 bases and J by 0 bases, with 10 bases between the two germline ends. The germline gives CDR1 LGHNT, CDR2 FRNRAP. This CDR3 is CASGPDTLNTEAFF. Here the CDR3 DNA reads TGTGCTAGTGGTCCGGACACCCTGAACACTGAAGCTTTCTTT.

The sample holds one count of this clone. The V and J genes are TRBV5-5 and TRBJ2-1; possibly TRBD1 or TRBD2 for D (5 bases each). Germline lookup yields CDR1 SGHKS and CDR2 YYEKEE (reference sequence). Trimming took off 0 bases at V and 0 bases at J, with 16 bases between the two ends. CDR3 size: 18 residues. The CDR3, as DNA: TGTGCCAGCAGCTTGGTAAAGTGGGACCTGAGCTCCTACAATGAGCAGTTCTTC. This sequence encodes CASSLVKWDLSSYNEQFF.

CDR3 bases: TGCGCCAGCAGCTTGGTGGGGGACTCTGGAAACACCATATATTTT. It yields the protein CASSLVGDSGNTIYF. This rearrangement joins TRBV5-1 to TRBJ1-3, with a weak D call TRBD1 (5 bases). Between the trimmed V and J ends, which lost 0 bases and 0 bases, there was a span of 7 bases. The CDR3 sequence is 15 residues long. Germline assignment: CDR1 SGHRS and CDR2 YFSETQ.

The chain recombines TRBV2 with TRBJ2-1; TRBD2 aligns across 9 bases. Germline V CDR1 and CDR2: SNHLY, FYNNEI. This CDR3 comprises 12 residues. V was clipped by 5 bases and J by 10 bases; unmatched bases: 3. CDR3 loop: CASSRLAGEQFF. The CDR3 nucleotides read TGTGCCAGCAGTCGTCTAGCGGGAGAGCAGTTCTTC.

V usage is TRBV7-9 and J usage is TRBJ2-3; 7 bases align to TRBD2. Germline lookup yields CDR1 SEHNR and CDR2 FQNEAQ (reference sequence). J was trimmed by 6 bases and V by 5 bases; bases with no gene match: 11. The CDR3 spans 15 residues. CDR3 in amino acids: CASSPRLALRDTQYF. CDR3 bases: TGTGCCAGCAGCCCGAGACTAGCCCTAAGGGATACGCAGTATTTT.

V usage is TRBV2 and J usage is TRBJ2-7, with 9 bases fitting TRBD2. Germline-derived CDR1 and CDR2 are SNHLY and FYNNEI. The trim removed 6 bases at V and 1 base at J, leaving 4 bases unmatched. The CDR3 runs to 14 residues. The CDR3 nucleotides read TGTGCCAGCAGCCGACTAGCGGAATCCTACGAGCAGTACTTC. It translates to CASSRLAESYEQYF. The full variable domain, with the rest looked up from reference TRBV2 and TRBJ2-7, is EPEVTQTPSHQVTQMGQEVILRCVPISNHLYFYWYRQILGQKVEFLVSFYNNEISEKSEIFDDQFSVERPDGSNFTLKIRSTKLEDSAMYFCASSRLAESYEQYFGPGTRLTVT.

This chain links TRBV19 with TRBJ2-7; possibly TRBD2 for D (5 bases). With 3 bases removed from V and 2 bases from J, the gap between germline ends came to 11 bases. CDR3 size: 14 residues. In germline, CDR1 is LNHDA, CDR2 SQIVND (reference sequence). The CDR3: CASSMNGNPYEQYF. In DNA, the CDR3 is TGTGCCAGTAGTATGAACGGGAATCCCTACGAGCAGTACTTC. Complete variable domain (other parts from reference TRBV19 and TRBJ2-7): DGGITQSPKYLFRKEGQNVTLSCEQNLNHDAMYWYRQDPGQGLRLIYYSQIVNDFQKGDIAEGYSVSREKKESFPLTVTSAQKNPTAFYLCASSMNGNPYEQYFGPGTRLTVT.

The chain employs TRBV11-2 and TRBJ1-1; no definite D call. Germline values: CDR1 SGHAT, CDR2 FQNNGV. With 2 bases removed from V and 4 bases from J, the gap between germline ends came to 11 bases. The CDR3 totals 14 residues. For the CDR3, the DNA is TGTGCCAGCAGCTTAAGACCCAAGGGCACTGAAGCTTTCTTT. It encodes CASSLRPKGTEAFF. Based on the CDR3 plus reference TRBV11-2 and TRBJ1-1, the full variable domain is EAGVAQSPRYKIIEKRQSVAFWCNPISGHATLYWYQQILGQGPKLLIQFQNNGVVDDSQLPKDRFSAERLKGVDSTLKIQPAKLEDSAVYLCASSLRPKGTEAFFGQGTRLTVV.

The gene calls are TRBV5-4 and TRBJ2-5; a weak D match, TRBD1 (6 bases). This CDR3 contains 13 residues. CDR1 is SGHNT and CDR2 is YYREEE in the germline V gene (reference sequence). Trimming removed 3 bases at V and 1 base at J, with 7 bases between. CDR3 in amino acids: CASSSQGQETQYF. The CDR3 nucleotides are TGTGCCAGCAGCTCACAGGGCCAAGAGACCCAGTACTTC.

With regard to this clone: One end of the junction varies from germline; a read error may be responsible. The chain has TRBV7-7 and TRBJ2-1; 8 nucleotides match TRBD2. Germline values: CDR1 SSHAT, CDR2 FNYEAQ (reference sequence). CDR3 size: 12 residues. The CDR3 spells CASSLSGGEQFF. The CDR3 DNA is TGTGCTAGCAGCTTAAGCGGGGGTGAGCAGTTCTTC.

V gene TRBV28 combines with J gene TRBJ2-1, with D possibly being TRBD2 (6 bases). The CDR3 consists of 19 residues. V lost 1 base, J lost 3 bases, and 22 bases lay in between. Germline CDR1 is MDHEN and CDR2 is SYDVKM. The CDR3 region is CASSLSGGGPGSLYNEQFF. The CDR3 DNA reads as TGTGCCAGCAGTTTATCCGGGGGAGGACCCGGCTCTCTCTACAATGAGCAGTTCTTC.

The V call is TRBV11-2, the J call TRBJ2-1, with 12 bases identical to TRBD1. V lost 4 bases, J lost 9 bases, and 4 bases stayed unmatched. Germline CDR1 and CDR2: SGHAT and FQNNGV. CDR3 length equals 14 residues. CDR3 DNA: TGTGCCAGCAGCTCGGGGACAGGGGGCTTTGAGCAGTTCTTC. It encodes CASSSGTGGFEQFF.